A selection of T cell receptor beta chains follows, all from one sample in a study of blood T cell repertoires in COVID-19. Produced via immunoSEQ multiplex PCR; TCRdb's table is partial and in-frame only. The sample carries 150,000 or so clones, 85% to 90% recorded once. The sample was peripheral blood. These receptors were taken from a woman between 70 and 85 years old with COVID-19, enrolled during active disease. CDR3s include the opening cysteine and the closing phenylalanine or tryptophan. The D gene is left open where the match is weak. Some rows mark clone size as missing; the rest say once, few, many or name a class of expanded clone.

>TRBV3-1/TRBV3-2|TRBD2|TRBJ2-5|.
CASSQVFGTSGGETQYF
TGTGCCAGCAGCCAAGTGTTTGGGACTAGCGGGGGGGAGACCCAGTACTTC
>TRBV5-8|TRBD1|TRBJ2-7|.
CASSHGQGASYEQYF
TGTGCCAGCAGCCACGGACAGGGGGCGTCGTACGAGCAGTACTTC
>TRBV7-6|.|TRBJ2-1|few
CASSSGVLSSYNEQFF
TGTGCCAGCAGCTCAGGGGTCCTCAGCTCCTACAATGAGCAGTTCTTC
>TRBV30|.|TRBJ1-4|.
CAWSVPLRAANEKLFF
TGTGCCTGGAGTGTACCCCTGAGGGCGGCTAATGAAAAACTGTTTTTT
>TRBV19|.|TRBJ2-2|.
CASTHLGRVYGTGELFF
TGTGCCAGTACTCACCTGGGTCGGGTCTACGGCACCGGGGAGCTGTTTTTT
>TRBV19|TRBD1|TRBJ2-7|.
CASSTGTGGLGEQYF
TGTGCCAGTAGTACAGGGACAGGGGGCTTGGGAGAGCAGTACTTC
>TRBV9|TRBD1|TRBJ2-5|.
CASSGGTGETTQYF
TGTGCCAGCAGCGGAGGGACAGGGGAGACCACCCAGTACTTC
>TRBV5-1|.|TRBJ2-5|.
CASSLGRGAETQYF
TGCGCCAGCAGCTTGGGTAGGGGCGCGGAGACCCAGTACTTC
>TRBV10-2|TRBD2|TRBJ2-5|.
CASSRLAGGLQETQYF
TGCGCCAGCAGCCGTTTAGCGGGGGGCCTGCAAGAGACCCAGTACTTC
>TRBV10-3|.|TRBJ2-1|many
CAISLSLNEQFF
TGTGCCATCAGTCTGAGCCTGAATGAGCAGTTCTTC
>TRBV11-2|TRBD1|TRBJ1-2|.
CASSLQGAGGYTF
TGTGCCAGCAGCCTCCAGGGGGCGGGGGGCTACACCTTC
>TRBV24-1|TRBD1|TRBJ2-1|.
CATSDLFRGRLHEQFF
TGTGCCACCAGTGATTTGTTCAGGGGGCGCTTACATGAGCAGTTCTTC
>TRBV5-1|TRBD1|TRBJ1-2|.
CASSWGDWTGNYGYTF
TGCGCCAGCAGCTGGGGGGACTGGACAGGAAACTATGGCTACACCTTC
>TRBV7-2|.|TRBJ2-1|.
CASSLGGGGNEQFF
TGTGCCAGCAGCTTAGGGGGGGGCGGCAATGAGCAGTTCTTC
>TRBV9|.|TRBJ1-3|.
CASSPRPPPGNTIYF
TGTGCCAGCAGCCCGCGTCCGCCTCCTGGAAACACCATATATTTT
>TRBV9|.|TRBJ1-1|.
CASSYTPGSTEAFF
TGTGCCAGCAGCTATACCCCGGGAAGCACTGAAGCTTTCTTT
>TRBV19|TRBD2|TRBJ2-3|.
CASKPSGGKRTQYF
TGTGCCAGTAAGCCTAGCGGGGGTAAGCGTACGCAGTATTTT
>TRBV9|TRBD2|TRBJ2-1|.
CASSVGSSGGAIEQFF
TGTGCCAGCAGCGTAGGAAGTAGCGGGGGGGCGATTGAGCAGTTCTTC
>TRBV5-6|.|TRBJ1-4|.
CASSVREGKATNEKLFF
TGTGCCAGCAGCGTGAGGGAGGGAAAAGCAACTAATGAAAAACTGTTTTTT